The 17 T cell receptor beta chains given below trace back to one sample, sequenced in a study of blood T cell repertoires in COVID-19. Profiled with immunoSEQ multiplex PCR; TCRdb holds only in-frame clones, not every one. There are roughly 310,000 clones in the sample; 75% to 90% occur only once, and roughly 2.9% lies in the top ten. The sample was peripheral blood. These receptors came from a woman younger than 45 with COVID-19, enrolled during active disease.

The CDR3 here is CASSEEGAAPGKLFF. The CDR3 DNA is TGCGCCAGCAGCGAGGAGGGCGCAGCCCCCGGAAAACTGTTTTTT. This rearrangement joins TRBV5-1 to TRBJ1-4, with D unclear. V shed 4 bases and J shed 10 bases, with 20 bases lying between them. Germline CDR1 and CDR2: SGHRS and YFSETQ. The CDR3 is made up of 15 amino acids.

Concerning this clone itself: This CDR3 is also generated by other DNA sequences in the sample. J is TRBJ1-4 and V is TRBV28; TRBD1 agrees at 7 bases. The CDR3 has 14 amino acids. Germline CDR1 reads MDHEN; CDR2 reads SYDVKM. J gave up 4 bases and V 5 bases, and 4 bases lay outside the gene matches. CDR3: CASSLGQVNEKLFF. In DNA form, the CDR3 reads TGTGCCAGCAGTCTCGGACAGGTTAATGAAAAACTGTTTTTT.

As regards this clone: Other DNA sequences of this sample code for an identical CDR3. V is TRBV7-9 and J is TRBJ1-1; the D gene is possibly TRBD1 (6 bases). The CDR3 contains 13 residues. CDR1 and CDR2 from the germline V gene are SEHNR and FQNEAQ (reference sequence). V was pared by 2 bases and J by 5 bases, with 9 bases between. The CDR3 nucleotides are TGTGCCAGCAGCTTATCAGGGGAGACTGAAGCTTTCTTT. Translated: CASSLSGETEAFF.

The V and J genes are TRBV14 and TRBJ2-5; D remains unclear. The CDR3 runs to 13 residues. Trimming shortened V by 1 base and J by 1 base, and 4 bases separated the two germline ends. Germline V gene sequence: CDR1 SGHDN, CDR2 FVKESK. The DNA of the CDR3 is TGTGCCAGCAGCCAAGTGGCCCAAGAGACCCAGTACTTC. Protein: CASSQVAQETQYF.

The chain recombines TRBV27 with TRBJ1-5; the D gene is possibly TRBD1 (5 bases). Trimming left V 4 bases short and J 0 bases short, with 7 bases between. CDR3 length: 14 amino acids. Germline lookup yields CDR1 MNHEY and CDR2 SMNVEV (reference sequence). The CDR3 loop reads CASSSRASNQPQHF. As DNA, the CDR3 is TGTGCCAGCAGTTCCAGGGCTAGCAATCAGCCCCAGCATTTT.

J is TRBJ2-5 and V is TRBV4-2; tentative D call: TRBD1 (5 bases). This CDR3 has 19 residues. V lost 4 bases and J lost 1, with 25 bases in between. Germline V gene sequence: CDR1 LGHNA, CDR2 YNFKEQ. CDR3 bases: TGTGCCAGCAGCCCAGAGGTGGGGCTACCTGTCTCAATCCAAGAGACCCAGTACTTC. It codes for CASSPEVGLPVSIQETQYF.

This chain joins TRBV5-4 and TRBJ2-3; D is perhaps TRBD2 (5 bases). The length of the CDR3 is 14 residues. Looked up from germline, CDR1 is SGHNT and CDR2 is YYREEE (reference sequence). V gave up 4 bases and J gave up 1 base, with 10 bases separating them. CDR3 in amino acids: CASSPGLGTDTQYF. DNA of the CDR3: TGTGCCAGCAGCCCGGGGTTAGGCACAGATACGCAGTATTTT.

CDR3 bases: TGTGCCAGCAGTTCCCCAGGGGAACGGCCAGGCACTGAAGCTTTCTTT. Its translation is CASSSPGERPGTEAFF. The V and J genes are TRBV28 and TRBJ1-1, with D possibly being TRBD1 (6 bases). The germline V gene encodes CDR1 MDHEN and CDR2 SYDVKM. The CDR3 is 16 amino acids. V gave up 4 bases and J gave up 4 bases, with 19 bases separating them.

V and J are TRBV20-1 and TRBJ2-5; D is uncertain. CDR1 DFQATT and CDR2 SNEGSKA come from the germline V gene (reference sequence). This CDR3 has 11 residues. V was cut by 1 base and J by 2 bases, with 2 bases left in between. The DNA of the CDR3 is TGCAGTGCTAGAGTACAAGAGACCCAGTACTTC. Its protein is CSARVQETQYF.

This clone appeared a few times. The chain recombines TRBV11-2 with TRBJ1-6; D remains unclear. The V end lost 1 base, the J end lost 7 bases, and 8 bases lay between the germline ends. Germline CDR1 and CDR2: SGHAT and FQNNGV. The CDR3 consists of 14 residues. In DNA, the CDR3 is TGTGCCAGCAGCTTAGTAGGACTGAATTCACCCCTCCACTTT. Its protein product is CASSLVGLNSPLHF.

Comment on this clone: The same CDR3 is also encoded by other DNA sequences in this sample. The chain links TRBV5-1 to TRBJ1-1, with 7 positions matching TRBD1. Germline CDR1 reads SGHRS; CDR2 reads YFSETQ. The CDR3 length is 14 residues. With V trimmed by 0 bases and J by 1 base, 0 bases remained unmatched. In nucleotides, the CDR3 is TGCGCCAGCAGCTTGGGGGACAGGAACACTGAAGCTTTCTTT. This gives the protein CASSLGDRNTEAFF.

V usage is TRBV28 and J usage is TRBJ1-2; 9 nucleotides align to TRBD1. Looked up from germline, CDR1 is MDHEN and CDR2 is SYDVKM. The CDR3 spans 13 residues. V trimming: 6 bases; J trimming: 4 bases; junction bases outside the gene matches: 3. CDR3 coding DNA: TGTGCCAGCAGCCCACAGGGGGCCTATGGCTACACCTTC. As protein: CASSPQGAYGYTF.

This chain connects TRBV19 to TRBJ2-5; 9 bases agree with TRBD1. Germline V lookup: CDR1 LNHDA, CDR2 SQIVND (reference sequence). The CDR3 consists of 13 residues. Germline trimming cut 4 bases from V and 5 bases from J; bases unmatched to any gene: 2. The chain's CDR3 is CASSNRGQETQYF. Here the CDR3 DNA reads TGTGCCAGTAGTAACAGGGGGCAGGAGACCCAGTACTTC.

The J gene is TRBJ1-2, the V gene TRBV7-6, with a tentative D call TRBD1 (6 bases). The CDR3 is 19 residues long. CDR1 is SGHVS, CDR2 FNYEAQ, per germline. Trimming took 0 bases from V and 0 from J, leaving 20 bases between them. The CDR3 nucleotides are TGTGCCAGCAGCTTAGCGAGTGACCCGGGGGGGCAGGCTAACTATGGCTACACCTTC. Translation: CASSLASDPGGQANYGYTF.

This chain connects TRBV7-2 to TRBJ2-1, with 12 nucleotides matching TRBD2. V lost 5 bases, J lost 3 bases, and 8 bases stayed unmatched. The germline V gene encodes CDR1 SGHTA and CDR2 FQGNSA. The CDR3 spans 17 residues. CDR3 DNA: TGTGCCAGCAGCCCACCGGGACTAGCGGGTAGCTACAATGAGCAGTTCTTC. Amino acids: CASSPPGLAGSYNEQFF. The variable domain in full, completed from reference TRBV7-2 and TRBJ2-1, reads GAGVSQSPSNKVTEKGKDVELRCDPISGHTALYWYRQSLGQGLEFLIYFQGNSAPDKSGLPSDRFSAERTGGSVSTLTIQRTQQEDSAVYLCASSPPGLAGSYNEQFFGPGTRLTVL.

The chain joins TRBV30 to TRBJ2-3; 7 nucleotides agree with TRBD2. The CDR3 is made up of 12 amino acids. Germline lookup yields CDR1 GTSNPN and CDR2 SVGIG (reference sequence). After removal of 1 base from V and 5 bases from J, the junction contained 0 bases not matched to a gene. The CDR3 nucleotides read TGTGCCTGGAGTGCGGGGGGAGATACGCAGTATTTT. It translates to CAWSAGGDTQYF.

The chain employs TRBV5-1 and TRBJ2-2, with D possibly being TRBD1 (6 bases). CDR1 is SGHRS and CDR2 is YFSETQ in the germline V gene. The CDR3 length is 15 residues. V dropped 7 bases and J dropped 4 bases, with 17 bases sitting between them. The CDR3 DNA reads TGCGCCAGCCAACGAGGGGGAGAGGGCACCGGGGAGCTGTTTTTT. Translated, it gives CASQRGGEGTGELFF.